The 10 T cell receptor beta chains listed next were all sequenced from one sample in a study of neoadjuvant anti-PD-1 for oral cavity cancer. Profiling relied on immunoSEQ multiplex PCR, and the TCRdb table lists in-frame clones only, not all of them. The sample lists over 5,500 clones; approximately 75% were seen once. The source material was PBMCs, sampled before nivolumab (anti-PD-1) treatment. The receptors originated from a person aged 35-79 years with oral cavity squamous cell carcinoma.

In its sample, this clone was seen a few times. V and J are TRBV27 and TRBJ1-2, with TRBD1 matching over 7 bases. With V trimmed by 3 bases and J by 6 bases, 7 bases remained unmatched. CDR3 length equals 14 residues. Germline loops: CDR1 MNHEY, CDR2 SMNVEV (reference sequence). For the CDR3, the DNA is TGTGCCAGCAGTTTTGGAGGGGGCGTAGATGGCTACACCTTC. This translates into CASSFGGGVDGYTF.

The rearrangement links TRBV5-4 to TRBJ2-1; TRBD1 matches at 11 bases. Trimming cost V 4 bases and J 0 bases; bases outside gene matches: 3. This CDR3 comprises 16 residues. The germline V gene has CDR1 SGHNT and CDR2 YYREEE (reference sequence). DNA of the CDR3: TGTGCCAGCAGCCGGGGACAGGGGGGCTCCTACAATGAGCAGTTCTTC. Protein sequence: CASSRGQGGSYNEQFF. The full variable domain, in which reference TRBV5-4 and TRBJ2-1 provide the parts outside the CDR3, is ETGVTQSPTHLIKTRGQQVTLRCSSQSGHNTVSWYQQALGQGPQFIFQYYREEENGRGNFPPRFSGLQFPNYSSELNVNALELDDSALYLCASSRGQGGSYNEQFFGPGTRLTVL.

The chain is built from TRBV7-8 and TRBJ2-7; 8 nucleotides line up with TRBD2. Trimming removed 5 bases from V and 0 bases from J; junction bases left unmatched: 18. The CDR3 totals 19 residues. In germline, CDR1 is SGHVS, CDR2 FQNEAQ. CDR3 nucleotides: TGTGCCAGCAGCCCAAAGCGTACGCTAGCGGGCGCTAGCTCCTACGAGCAGTACTTC. Translating it yields CASSPKRTLAGASSYEQYF.

CDR3 bases: TGTGCCAGCAGCCTAGCGGGAAGATACAATGAGCAGTTCTTC. Translation gives CASSLAGRYNEQFF. The J gene is TRBJ2-1, the V gene TRBV11-2; 9 nucleotides agree with TRBD2. V lost 5 bases to trimming and J lost 4 bases; unmatched junction nucleotides: 3. CDR3 length: 14 residues. Germline lookup yields CDR1 SGHAT and CDR2 FQNNGV.

This clone was detected once. The chain has TRBV7-8 and TRBJ1-5, with TRBD1 matching 7 bases. V lost 1 base, J lost 4 bases, and 4 bases stayed unmatched. CDR1 and CDR2 from the germline V gene are SGHVS and FQNEAQ. The CDR3 length is 15 residues. The CDR3 coding sequence is TGTGCCAGCAGCTTAGAGGGACAGCTTAATCAGCCCCAGCATTTT. Residues: CASSLEGQLNQPQHF.

This chain uses TRBV4-3 with TRBJ1-1; TRBD1 might be the D (6 bases). Trimming left V 4 bases short and J 4 bases short, with 13 bases between. The CDR3 length is 14 residues. Germline V gene sequence: CDR1 LGHNA, CDR2 YSLEER. The CDR3 DNA follows: TGCGCCAGCAGCCTCCGCAGGGGCCGCACTGAAGCTTTCTTT. It translates to CASSLRRGRTEAFF.

This sequence joins TRBV7-6 and TRBJ2-7; possibly TRBD1 or TRBD2 for D (6 bases each). V was cut by 1 base and J by 0 bases, with 13 bases left in between. This CDR3 region has 16 residues. Germline V CDR1 and CDR2: SGHVS, FNYEAQ. The CDR3 loop reads CASSLGWGALSYEQYF. In nucleotides, the CDR3 is TGTGCCAGCAGCTTAGGGTGGGGGGCCCTCTCCTACGAGCAGTACTTC.

The rearrangement links TRBV4-3 to TRBJ1-2, with TRBD1 matching 11 bases. The V gene end was trimmed by 4 bases and the J gene end by 2 bases; junction bases not matched to a gene: 3. Germline V lookup: CDR1 LGHNA, CDR2 YSLEER. The CDR3 runs to 15 residues. The CDR3 sequence is CASSPGQGANYGYTF. The CDR3, as DNA: TGCGCCAGCAGCCCCGGACAGGGGGCAAACTATGGCTACACCTTC.

In this sample, this clone turned up a few times. The chain is built from TRBV30 and TRBJ1-2, with TRBD1 identical over 9 bases. CDR1 GTSNPN and CDR2 SVGIG come from the germline V gene (reference sequence). This CDR3 spans 16 amino acids. The J segment lost 4 bases and the V segment lost 7 bases, leaving 16 bases of the junction unmatched. This CDR3 reads CALQNPGTGISYGYTF. The CDR3 bases are TGTGCCTTACAAAACCCTGGGACAGGGATATCCTATGGCTACACCTTC.

This sequence joins TRBV7-9 and TRBJ2-1, with 10 bases fitting TRBD1. Germline V gives CDR1 SEHNR, CDR2 FQNEAQ (reference sequence). CDR3 length: 14 residues. Trimming at V came to 5 bases and at J to 6 bases, leaving 4 bases not matched to a gene. The CDR3 bases are TGTGCCAGCAGCCGGGACAGGGGACCCAATGAGCAGTTCTTC. Translated: CASSRDRGPNEQFF.